What follows are 20 T cell receptor beta chains derived from one specimen sequenced in a study of blood T cells in healthy people across ages. The second PCR ran roughly 6 to 11 cycles with a sample-barcoded 5' primer and J-beta primers. TCRdb reprocessed the 5' RACE reads via MiXCR and lists one record per CDR3 protein. The sample has some 900,000 distinct CDR3 sequences, around 48% seen once. Specimen: blood. The receptors were sampled from a man aged 25-45 years in good health.

The V and J genes are TRBV13 and TRBJ2-5, with 14 bases lining up with TRBD2. The germline CDR1 and CDR2 sequences are PRHDT and FYEKMQ (reference sequence). The V segment lost 1 base and the J segment 2 bases; nucleotides outside the gene matches: 6. CDR3 length: 18 residues. The CDR3 protein is CASSLAARTSGGQETQYF. The CDR3, as DNA: TGTGCCAGCAGCTTAGCTGCCAGGACTAGCGGGGGGCAAGAGACCCAGTACTTC.

For this clonotype: The germline gene is not matched at one end of the junction; a read error may be the cause. The chain combines TRBV4-3 with TRBJ2-4; 7 bases are a match to TRBD1. The germline V gene encodes CDR1 LGHNA and CDR2 YSLEER. The CDR3 covers 22 residues. The CDR3 region has the DNA TGCGCCGGCAGCCAAGAGGCCCCCCGGGACAGTTATCTATGGGAAGCCAAAAACATTCAGTACTTC. Translating it yields CAGSQEAPRDSYLWEAKNIQYF.

This chain links TRBV4-1 with TRBJ2-5; 8 nucleotides align to TRBD1. Losses at the gene ends were 1 base for V and 4 bases for J; bases not matched to a gene: 5. Germline assignment: CDR1 MGHRA and CDR2 YSYEKL. The CDR3 runs 15 residues. The CDR3 nucleotides read TGCGCCAGCAGCCAAGCCACCGGACAGGGAGAGACCCAGTACTTC. Translated, it gives CASSQATGQGETQYF.

V gene TRBV29-1 combines with J gene TRBJ1-2, with TRBD1 as a possible D gene (5 bases). CDR1 and CDR2 (germline): SQVTM, ANQGSEA. This CDR3 comprises 12 residues. V gave up 3 bases and J gave up 6 bases, with 11 bases separating them. The CDR3 DNA sequence: TGCAGCGTTGACCCGGGACGCGATGGCTACACCTTC. It is translated as CSVDPGRDGYTF.

J is TRBJ2-7 and V is TRBV29-1; 11 nucleotides match TRBD1. Trimming removed 4 bases from V and 2 bases from J; junction bases left unmatched: 4. Germline V CDR1 and CDR2: SQVTM, ANQGSEA. This CDR3 contains 14 residues. The CDR3 sequence is CSVVGDRGAYEQYF. Written as DNA, the CDR3 is TGCAGCGTTGTGGGGGACAGGGGGGCCTACGAGCAGTACTTC.

This chain links TRBV28 with TRBJ2-4; TRBD1 agrees at 8 bases. With V trimmed by 5 bases and J by 1 base, 10 bases remained unmatched. Germline V lookup: CDR1 MDHEN, CDR2 SYDVKM. This CDR3 is built from 17 residues. The CDR3 loop reads CASSPPGTGPAKNIQYF. The DNA for the CDR3 is TGTGCCAGCAGTCCTCCCGGGACAGGTCCGGCCAAAAACATTCAGTACTTC.

Of note for this clonotype: A read error may explain this, as a much larger clone is one base away. This sequence joins TRBV11-2 and TRBJ2-1; no reliable D call. Germline lookup yields CDR1 SGHAT and CDR2 FQNNGV. The CDR3 spans 16 residues. CDR3 in DNA: TGTGCCAGCAGCTTCGAGCTCCGGCGCACCCTCAATGGGCAGTTCTTC. Its translation: CASSFELRRTLNGQFF.

At least ten counts were recorded for this clonotype. The V gene is TRBV6-2 or TRBV6-3, the J gene TRBJ2-5, with a weak D call TRBD2 (6 bases). V lost 6 bases to trimming and J lost 7 bases, with 21 bases between them. Germline CDR1 and CDR2: MNHEY and SVGEGT. The CDR3 covers 15 residues. The CDR3 region has the DNA TGTGCCAGCAGCTCGACTAGAGAAGTGACCGGGACCCAGTACTTC. It translates to CASSSTREVTGTQYF.

This clonotype was seen more than once but under ten times. CDR3 loop: CSAVPGWVPSYNEQFF. CDR3 sequence (DNA): TGCAGTGCCGTGCCCGGCTGGGTCCCCTCCTACAATGAGCAGTTCTTC. This chain joins TRBV20-1 and TRBJ2-1, with D unclear. Trimming shortened V by 6 bases and J by 0 bases, and 18 bases separated the two germline ends. Germline V gene sequence: CDR1 DFQATT, CDR2 SNEGSKA (reference sequence). The CDR3 loop spans 16 amino acids.

This chain joins TRBV2 and TRBJ1-5, with a possible D match to TRBD1 (6 bases). The germline CDR1 and CDR2 sequences are SNHLY and FYNNEI. The CDR3 has 15 residues. The V gene lost 4 bases and the J gene lost 6 bases, with 16 bases spanning the gap. The CDR3 nucleotides are TGTGCCAGCAGTGGGGGGCGAGAAAGGGCTCAGCCCCAGCATTTT. This codes for CASSGGRERAQPQHF.

The chain employs TRBV20-1 and TRBJ2-5, with TRBD2 identical over 10 bases. Germline assignment: CDR1 DFQATT and CDR2 SNEGSKA (reference sequence). Unmatched junction bases numbered 14, after V lost 2 bases and J lost 11 bases. The CDR3 length is 15 residues. The CDR3 sequence is CSARQGGSGGYEQYF. Written as DNA, the CDR3 is TGCAGTGCTAGACAGGGGGGTAGCGGGGGGTATGAGCAGTACTTC.

The chain combines TRBV9 with TRBJ1-4, with a possible D match to TRBD1 (6 bases). Between the trimmed V and J ends, which lost 4 bases and 1 base, there was a span of 11 bases. The CDR3 is 15 amino acids. In germline, CDR1 is SGDLS, CDR2 YYNGEE. The CDR3 region has the DNA TGTGCCAGCAGCTCACACAGGGAAACTAATGAAAAACTGTTTTTT. It yields the protein CASSSHRETNEKLFF.

J is TRBJ2-7 and V is TRBV3-1, with D unclear. There are 12 residues in the CDR3. The V and J ends lost 3 bases and 3 bases respectively, with 6 bases between them. Germline V gene sequence: CDR1 LGHDT, CDR2 YNNKEL (reference sequence). CDR3 residues: CASSQERYEQYF. CDR3 bases: TGTGCCAGCAGCCAGGAGCGCTACGAGCAGTACTTC.

The CDR3 region has the DNA TGTGCCAGCAGCCGAAGTCCCGGGACAGAGAACACTGAAGCTTTCTTT. This gives the protein CASSRSPGTENTEAFF. This rearrangement joins TRBV6-5 to TRBJ1-1; 7 nucleotides line up with TRBD1. CDR3 length equals 16 residues. The junction had 11 bases not matched to a gene; V was cut back by 6 bases and J by 1 base. Germline loops: CDR1 MNHEY, CDR2 SVGAGI.

The gene calls are TRBV4-3 and TRBJ2-2, with D maybe TRBD1 (6 bases). This CDR3 has 13 residues. From germline, CDR1 is LGHNA and CDR2 YSLEER. The V end was cut by 3 bases, the J end by 8 bases, with 10 bases between. DNA of the CDR3: TGCGCCAGCAGCCATTACCAGGGGGGGGAGCTGTTTTTT. The encoded protein is CASSHYQGGELFF.

DNA of the CDR3: TGCAGTGCCGTTCGAGCCTCAGACAATGAGCAGTTCTTC. It specifies CSAVRASDNEQFF. The chain recombines TRBV20-1 with TRBJ2-1; D call uncertain. Trimming stripped 6 bases from V and 5 bases from J, with 14 bases between. The CDR3 runs 13 residues. Germline-derived CDR1 and CDR2 are DFQATT and SNEGSKA (reference sequence).

This clonotype was observed a handful of times. V gene TRBV6-5 combines with J gene TRBJ2-5; 7 bases match TRBD1. Unmatched junction bases numbered 7, after V lost 5 bases and J lost 4 bases. Germline CDR1 and CDR2: MNHEY and SVGAGI. The CDR3 runs 14 residues. CDR3 DNA sequence: TGTGCCAGCAGTCAACAGGGGTATGGAGAGACCCAGTACTTC. Protein sequence: CASSQQGYGETQYF.

This clonotype showed up just once. The chain uses TRBV6-6 and TRBJ2-1; 9 positions match TRBD1. Germline CDR1 and CDR2: MNHNY and SVGAGI (reference sequence). The length of the CDR3 is 15 residues. The V and J ends lost 3 bases and 13 bases, in that order; junction bases with no gene match: 13. The CDR3 spells CASSYSGTGKETQFF. The CDR3 DNA follows: TGTGCCAGCAGTTATTCAGGGACAGGGAAGGAGACCCAGTTCTTC.

The chain employs TRBV12-3 or TRBV12-4 and TRBJ1-4; D is unresolved. V lost 1 base and J 10 bases, leaving 4 bases between the germline ends. The CDR3 sequence is 11 residues long. CDR3 DNA sequence: TGTGCCAGCAGTTTAGGGGGAAAACTGTTTTTT. Amino acids: CASSLGGKLFF.

This clonotype was detected many times. The chain uses TRBV20-1 and TRBJ2-1, with 7 bases matching TRBD2. The CDR3 loop spans 14 amino acids. Germline lookup yields CDR1 DFQATT and CDR2 SNEGSKA (reference sequence). J gave up 8 bases and V 4 bases, and 11 bases lay outside the gene matches. The CDR3 protein is CSATPSGSGDEQFF. The CDR3 nucleotides are TGCAGTGCTACCCCTAGCGGATCCGGCGATGAGCAGTTCTTC.